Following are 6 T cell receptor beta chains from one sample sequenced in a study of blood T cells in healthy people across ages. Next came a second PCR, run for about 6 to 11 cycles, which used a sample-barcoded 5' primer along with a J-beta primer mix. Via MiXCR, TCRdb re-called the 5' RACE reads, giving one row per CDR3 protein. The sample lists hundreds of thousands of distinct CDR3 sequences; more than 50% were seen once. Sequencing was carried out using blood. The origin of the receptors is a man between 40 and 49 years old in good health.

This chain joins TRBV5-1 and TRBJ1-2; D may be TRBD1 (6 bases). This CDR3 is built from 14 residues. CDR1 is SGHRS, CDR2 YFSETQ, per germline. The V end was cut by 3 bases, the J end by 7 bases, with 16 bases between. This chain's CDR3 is CASSWAGAEAGYTF. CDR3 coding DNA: TGCGCCAGCAGCTGGGCAGGGGCCGAGGCTGGCTACACCTTC.

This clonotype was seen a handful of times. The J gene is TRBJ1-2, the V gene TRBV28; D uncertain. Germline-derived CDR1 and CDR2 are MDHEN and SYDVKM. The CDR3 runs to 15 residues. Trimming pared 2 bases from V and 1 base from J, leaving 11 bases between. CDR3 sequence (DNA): TGTGCCAGCAGTTTAACAGTGGAAGTTAACTATGGCTACACCTTC. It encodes CASSLTVEVNYGYTF.

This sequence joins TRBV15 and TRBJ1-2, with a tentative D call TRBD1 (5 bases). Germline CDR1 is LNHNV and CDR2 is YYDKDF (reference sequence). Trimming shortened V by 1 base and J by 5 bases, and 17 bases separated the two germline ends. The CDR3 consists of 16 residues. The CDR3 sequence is CATSRGPGTIVYGYTF. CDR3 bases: TGTGCCACCAGCAGAGGCCCCGGGACCATCGTTTATGGCTACACCTTC.

CDR3 coding DNA: TGCGCCAGCAGCTTTCTCCAGGGTACAGATACGCAGTATTTT. Protein sequence: CASSFLQGTDTQYF. This chain uses TRBV5-1 with TRBJ2-3, with a possible D match to TRBD1 (5 bases). The CDR3 is made up of 14 amino acids. Per the germline V gene, CDR1 is SGHRS and CDR2 is YFSETQ. The ends were cut back, 2 bases at V and 3 bases at J, with 10 bases in the middle.

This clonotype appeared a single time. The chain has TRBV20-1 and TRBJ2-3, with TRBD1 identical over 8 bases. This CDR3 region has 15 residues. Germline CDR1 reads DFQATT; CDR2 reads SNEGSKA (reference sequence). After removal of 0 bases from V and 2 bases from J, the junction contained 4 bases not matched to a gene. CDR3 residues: CSARDPDRVTDTQYF. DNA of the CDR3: TGCAGTGCTAGAGATCCGGACAGGGTCACAGATACGCAGTATTTT.

The DNA for the CDR3 is TGCAGCGTTGAAGGCCGGAACTATGGCTACACCTTC. As protein: CSVEGRNYGYTF. The V call is TRBV29-1, the J call TRBJ1-2; no reliable D call. The V end was cut by 1 base, the J end by 2 bases, with 5 bases between. The CDR3 has 12 residues. CDR1 SQVTM and CDR2 ANQGSEA come from the germline V gene.